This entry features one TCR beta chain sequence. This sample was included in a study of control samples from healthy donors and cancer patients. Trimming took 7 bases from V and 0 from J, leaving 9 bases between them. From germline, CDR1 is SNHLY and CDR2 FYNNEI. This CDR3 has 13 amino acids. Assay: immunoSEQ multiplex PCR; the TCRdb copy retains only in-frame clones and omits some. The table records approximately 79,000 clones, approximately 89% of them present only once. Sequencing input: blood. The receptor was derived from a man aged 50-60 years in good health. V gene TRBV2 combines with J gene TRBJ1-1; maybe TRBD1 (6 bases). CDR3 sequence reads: CASIRDMNTEAFF. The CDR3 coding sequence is TGTGCCAGCATCCGGGACATGAACACTGAAGCTTTCTTT.